The entry that follows covers one TCR beta chain sequence. Which antigen it targets is not known. Base qualities are not recorded, but no much larger clone differs from it by a single base. Each collaborating institution followed its own protocols to collect whole blood in K2EDTA tubes. Collaborator samples were shipped for TCRbeta analysis as frozen whole blood, isolated PBMCs, or DNA extracted from either sample type. The immunoSEQ Assay, a bias-controlled multiplex PCR, was used to amplify TCRbeta CDR3 regions from genomic DNA. As for the original processing: The number of nucleated cells in each sample was estimated by amplification of reference gene primers within the assay. Sequence reads were collapsed and filtered to measure the absolute abundance of every unique TCRbeta CDR3 rearrangement. For each sample, productive Simpson clonality was calculated as the square root of Simpson's diversity index across productive rearrangements. The table was pulled from immuneACCESS by TCRdb, which kept in-frame rearrangements only. Such tables lose some clones; where checked, under half of the loss comes from unresolved V genes, and the rest has no known cause. That table furnishes V, J and clone size, whereas the DNA furnished D and trimming. Here the sample has 150,000 to 200,000 clones; 76% occur a single time. Roughly 8.8% of the sample goes to the ten largest clones.

The data were obtained in a study of blood T cell repertoires in COVID-19 (dated by TCRdb to 2020 to 2022). General notes on the study: Collaborator samples came from the United States, Italy and Spain and covered acute and convalescent phases of COVID-19. Sample metadata almost always included a de-identified subject ID, COVID-19 status, age in years and sex. The repertoires were made available in a free public database intended to serve as a resource for research on the immune response to SARS-CoV-2. The material from the prospective study consisted of cDNA or gDNA derived from T cells, B-cell-depleted T cells, or PBMCs. Where available, HLA class I and class II types were obtained from metadata supplied by the sample provider rather than from assay-based typing. The samples were drawn from two sources: the first 160 participants of the ongoing ImmuneRACE study, and 1,254 subjects contributed by 6 global collaborators. The dataset comprised deeply sampled blood TCRbeta repertoires from subjects exposed to, actively infected with, or recovered from COVID-19. Points the paper makes about the study in general: The amount of clinical and demographic metadata varied by source and participant and was provided uncurated.

From the cysteine up to the phenylalanine, the CDR3 has a length of 12 residues. The retained sequence is limited to the CDR3, 36 bases, with the frame set at the first base. The germline V gene (reference sequence) supplies CDR1 LNHDA and CDR2 SQIVND. V is shortened by 7 bases, J by 5 bases, and the region joining them spans 11 bases. The sequencing input was peripheral blood. This TCR derives from a woman between 45 and 60 years old with active or convalescent COVID-19. The chain employs TRBV19 and TRBJ1-2, with a tentative D gene TRBD1 over 5 matching bases. The sequence in DNA is TGTGCCAGTAAAGCAGGGAATTATGGCTACACCTTC. It encodes CASKAGNYGYTF.